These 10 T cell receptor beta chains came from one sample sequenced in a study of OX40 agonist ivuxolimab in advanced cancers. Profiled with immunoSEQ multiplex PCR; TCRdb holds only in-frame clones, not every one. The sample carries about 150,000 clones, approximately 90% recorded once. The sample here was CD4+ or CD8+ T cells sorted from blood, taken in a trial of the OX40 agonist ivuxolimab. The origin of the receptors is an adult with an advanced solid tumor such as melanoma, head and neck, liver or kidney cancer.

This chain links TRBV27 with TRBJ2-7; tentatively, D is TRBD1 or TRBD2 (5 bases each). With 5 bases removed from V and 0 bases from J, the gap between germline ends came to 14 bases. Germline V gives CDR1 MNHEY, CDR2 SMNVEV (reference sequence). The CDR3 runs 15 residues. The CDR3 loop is CASSTPGTSSYEQYF. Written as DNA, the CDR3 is TGTGCCAGCAGTACACCCGGGACGAGCTCCTACGAGCAGTACTTC.

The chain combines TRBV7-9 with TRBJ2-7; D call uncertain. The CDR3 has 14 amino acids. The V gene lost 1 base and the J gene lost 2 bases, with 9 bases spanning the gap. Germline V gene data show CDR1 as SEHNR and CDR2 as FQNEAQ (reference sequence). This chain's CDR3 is CASSLGKTPYEQYF. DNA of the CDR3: TGTGCCAGCAGCTTAGGCAAAACCCCCTACGAGCAGTACTTC.

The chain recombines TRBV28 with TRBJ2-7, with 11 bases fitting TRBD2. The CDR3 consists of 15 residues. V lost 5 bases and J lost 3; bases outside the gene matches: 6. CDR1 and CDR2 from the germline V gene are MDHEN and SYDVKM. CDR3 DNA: TGTGCCAGCAGTCTGACTAGCGGGACGTTCTACGAGCAGTACTTC. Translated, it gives CASSLTSGTFYEQYF. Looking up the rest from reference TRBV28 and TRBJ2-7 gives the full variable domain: DVKVTQSSRYLVKRTGEKVFLECVQDMDHENMFWYRQDPGLGLRLIYFSYDVKMKEKGDIPEGYSVSREKKERFSLILESASTNQTSMYLCASSLTSGTFYEQYFGPGTRLTVT.

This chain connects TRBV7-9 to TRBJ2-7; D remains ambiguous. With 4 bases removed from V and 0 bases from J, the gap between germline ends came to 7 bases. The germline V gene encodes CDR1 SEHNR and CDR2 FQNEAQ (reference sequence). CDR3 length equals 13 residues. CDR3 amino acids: CASSSQYSYEQYF. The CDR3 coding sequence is TGTGCCAGCAGCTCGCAATACTCCTACGAGCAGTACTTC.

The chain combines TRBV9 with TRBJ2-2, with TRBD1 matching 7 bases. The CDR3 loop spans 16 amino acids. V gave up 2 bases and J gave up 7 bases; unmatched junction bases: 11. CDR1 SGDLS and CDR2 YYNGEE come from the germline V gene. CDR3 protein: CASSVIDRVGIGELFF. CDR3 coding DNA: TGTGCCAGCAGCGTGATCGACAGGGTAGGAATCGGGGAGCTGTTTTTT.

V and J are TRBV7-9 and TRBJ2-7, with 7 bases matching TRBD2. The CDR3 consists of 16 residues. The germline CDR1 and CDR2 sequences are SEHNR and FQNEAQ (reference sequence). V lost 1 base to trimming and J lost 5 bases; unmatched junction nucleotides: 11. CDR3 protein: CASSLVLSRGGDEQYF. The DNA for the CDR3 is TGTGCCAGCAGCTTAGTACTTTCTCGGGGAGGGGACGAGCAGTACTTC.

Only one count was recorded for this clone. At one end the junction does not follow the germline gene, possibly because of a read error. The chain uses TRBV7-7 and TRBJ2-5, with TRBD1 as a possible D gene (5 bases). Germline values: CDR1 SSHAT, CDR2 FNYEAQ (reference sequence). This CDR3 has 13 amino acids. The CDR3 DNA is TGTGCTAGCAGCTTGGGGCAGGAAGAGACCCAGTACTTC. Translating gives CASSLGQEETQYF.

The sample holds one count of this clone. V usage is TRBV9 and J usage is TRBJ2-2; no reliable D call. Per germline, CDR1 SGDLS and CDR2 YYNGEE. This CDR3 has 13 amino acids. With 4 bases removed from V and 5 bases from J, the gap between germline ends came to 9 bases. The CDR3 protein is CASSPLQTGELFF. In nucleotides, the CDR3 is TGTGCCAGCAGCCCCCTCCAGACCGGGGAGCTGTTTTTT.

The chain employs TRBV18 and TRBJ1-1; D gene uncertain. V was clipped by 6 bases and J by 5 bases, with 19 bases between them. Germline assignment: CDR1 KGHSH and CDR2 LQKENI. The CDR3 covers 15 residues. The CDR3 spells CASSPTGMTKTEAFF. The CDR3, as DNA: TGTGCCAGCTCCCCAACTGGGATGACGAAAACTGAAGCTTTCTTT.

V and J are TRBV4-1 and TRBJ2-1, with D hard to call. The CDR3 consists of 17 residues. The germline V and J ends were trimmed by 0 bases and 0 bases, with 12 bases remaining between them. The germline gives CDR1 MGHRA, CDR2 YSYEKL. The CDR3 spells CASSQEGPPSSYNEQFF. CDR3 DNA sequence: TGCGCCAGCAGCCAAGAAGGTCCCCCCTCCTCCTACAATGAGCAGTTCTTC.